This T cell receptor beta chain was identified in a study of blood T cell repertoires in COVID-19 (dated by TCRdb to about 2020). Regarding the study in general: Collaborator samples came from the United States, Italy and Spain and covered acute and convalescent phases of COVID-19. The prospective study material was composed of cDNA or gDNA derived from T cells, B-cell-depleted T cells, or PBMCs. Deeply sampled blood TCRbeta repertoires from subjects exposed to, actively infected with, or recovered from COVID-19 were included in the dataset. The repertoires were released in a freely available public database intended as a resource for research on the immune response to SARS-CoV-2. Samples came from the ongoing ImmuneRACE study (first 160 participants) plus 1,254 subjects from 6 global collaborators. Sample metadata almost always included a de-identified subject ID, COVID-19 status, age in years and sex. Where available, HLA class I and class II types were obtained from metadata supplied by the sample provider rather than from assay-based typing. Results the study describes overall, beyond this receptor: The amount of clinical and demographic metadata varied by source and participant and was provided uncurated.

Note on this clone: Its target antigen remains unknown. No clone much larger than this one lies a single base away; base qualities are absent.

Samples from volunteer blood donors who had recovered from COVID-19 were contributed by a second Seattle source. The collaborating institutions used their own protocols to collect whole blood in K2EDTA tubes. For TCRbeta analysis, collaborators shipped samples as frozen whole blood, isolated PBMCs, or DNA extracted from either of those sample types. The germline V gene sets CDR1 to SGDLS and CDR2 to YYNGEE. Including the terminal cysteine and phenylalanine, the CDR3 comprises 15 residues. Only the CDR3 DNA is retained, 45 bases long and in frame from the first base. Deletion took 0 bases off V and 0 bases off J, with a span of 8 bases between the germline ends. TCRbeta CDR3 regions were amplified from genomic DNA using the immunoSEQ Assay, a bias-controlled multiplex PCR. The study's processing was this. Nucleated cell counts per sample were estimated from amplification of reference gene primers within the assay. Sequence reads were collapsed and filtered to measure the absolute abundance of every unique TCRbeta CDR3 rearrangement. For each sample, productive Simpson clonality was calculated by taking the square root of Simpson's diversity index across productive rearrangements. Not all clones reach the TCRdb copy of this immuneACCESS table, which keeps in-frame sequences only. Checked studies attribute under half of the gap to unresolved V genes and leave the rest unexplained. Clonal size and the V and J genes are those of that table, whereas D and trimming came from the DNA. The sample includes about 170,000 clones, with 88% observed a single time. 2% to 2.5% of the sample goes to the ten largest clones.

What was sequenced was peripheral blood. The sequence was collected from a man aged 50 or older who had recovered from COVID-19. This receptor chain uses TRBV9 and TRBJ2-3; there is no confident call for the D gene. CDR3 reads: CASSVGGLSTDTQYF. DNA sequence: TGTGCCAGCAGCGTAGGTGGGCTCAGCACAGATACGCAGTATTTT.